The entry below describes one T cell receptor (beta chain). Use of 60 Vbeta and 13 Jbeta primers characterized the PCR. Repertoires were generated with immunoSEQ multiplex PCR, while TCRdb's copy carries only in-frame clones and drops some. The sample contains some 170,000 clones, roughly two thirds of which appear only once. This entry is derived from a study of cytomegalovirus exposure and HLA in healthy donors. The wider study: Within the Caucasian-associated ancestry cluster were roughly 81% of the approximately 400 genotyped donors.

The receptor comes from a young woman in good health and CMV-seronegative. Input material: PBMCs.

The CDR3, as DNA: TGTGCCAGCAGCTCTTACAGGGGACAAGAGACCCAGTACTTC. This sequence encodes CASSSYRGQETQYF. V and J are TRBV7-2 and TRBJ2-5; 7 bases agree with TRBD1. There are 14 residues in the CDR3. CDR1 SGHTA and CDR2 FQGNSA come from the germline V gene. Trimming took 4 bases from V and 2 from J; bases not matched to a gene: 4.